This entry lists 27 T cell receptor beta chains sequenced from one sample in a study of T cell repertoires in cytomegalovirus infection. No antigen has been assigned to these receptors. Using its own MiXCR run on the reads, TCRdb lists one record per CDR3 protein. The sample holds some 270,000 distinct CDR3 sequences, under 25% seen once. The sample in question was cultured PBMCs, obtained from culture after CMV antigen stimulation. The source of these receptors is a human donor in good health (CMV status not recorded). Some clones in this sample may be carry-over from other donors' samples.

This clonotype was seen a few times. Written as DNA, the CDR3 is TGTGCCAGCAGTCCCCCCCGGTTAGCCGCCTACAATGAGCAGTTCTTC. The encoded protein is CASSPPRLAAYNEQFF. This chain joins TRBV12-3 or TRBV12-4 and TRBJ2-1; D gene uncertain. V lost 5 bases and J lost 2, with 16 bases in between. The CDR3 length is 16 residues.

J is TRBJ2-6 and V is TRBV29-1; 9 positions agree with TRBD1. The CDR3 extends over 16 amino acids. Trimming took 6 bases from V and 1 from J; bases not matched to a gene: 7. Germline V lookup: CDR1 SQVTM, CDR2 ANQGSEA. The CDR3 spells CSVLQGARSGANVLTF. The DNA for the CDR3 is TGCAGCGTCCTACAGGGGGCGAGGTCTGGGGCCAACGTCCTGACTTTC. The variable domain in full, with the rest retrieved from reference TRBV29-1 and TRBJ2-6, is SAVISQKPSRDICQRGTSLTIQCQVDSQVTMMFWYRQQPGQSLTLIATANQGSEATYESGFVIDKFPISRPNLTFSTLTVSNMSPEDSSIYLCSVLQGARSGANVLTFGAGSRLTVL.

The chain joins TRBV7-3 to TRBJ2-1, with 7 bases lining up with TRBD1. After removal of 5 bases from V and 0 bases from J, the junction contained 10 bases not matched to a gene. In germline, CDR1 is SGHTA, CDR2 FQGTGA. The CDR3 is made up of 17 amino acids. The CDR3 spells CASSPRQGESSYNEQFF. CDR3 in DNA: TGTGCCAGCAGCCCCCGCCAGGGGGAATCCTCCTACAATGAGCAGTTCTTC.

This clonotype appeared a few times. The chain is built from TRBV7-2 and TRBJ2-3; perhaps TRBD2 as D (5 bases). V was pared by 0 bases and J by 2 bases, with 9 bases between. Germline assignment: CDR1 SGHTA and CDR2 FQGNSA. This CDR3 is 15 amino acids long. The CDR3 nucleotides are TGTGCCAGCAGCTTAGCTACTAGGAACACAGATACGCAGTATTTT. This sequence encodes CASSLATRNTDTQYF.

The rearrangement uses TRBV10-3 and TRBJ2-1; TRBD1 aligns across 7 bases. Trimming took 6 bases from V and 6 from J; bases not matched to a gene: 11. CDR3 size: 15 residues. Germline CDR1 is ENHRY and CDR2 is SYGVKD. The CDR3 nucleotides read TGTGCCATCAGCGAAGGGGGCAGCGGCGGCAATGAGCAGTTCTTC. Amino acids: CAISEGGSGGNEQFF.

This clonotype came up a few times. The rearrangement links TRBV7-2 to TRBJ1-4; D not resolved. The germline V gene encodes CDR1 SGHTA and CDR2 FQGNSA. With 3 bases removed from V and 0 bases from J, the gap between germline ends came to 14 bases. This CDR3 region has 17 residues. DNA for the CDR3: TGTGCCAGCAGCTTCTCCGGGTCGCCCGCAACTAATGAAAAACTGTTTTTT. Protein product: CASSFSGSPATNEKLFF.

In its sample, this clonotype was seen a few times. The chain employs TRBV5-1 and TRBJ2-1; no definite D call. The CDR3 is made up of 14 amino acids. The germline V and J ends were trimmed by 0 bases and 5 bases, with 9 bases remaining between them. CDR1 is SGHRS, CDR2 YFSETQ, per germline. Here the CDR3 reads CASSLVMQNNEQFF. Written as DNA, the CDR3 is TGCGCCAGCAGCTTGGTTATGCAGAACAATGAGCAGTTCTTC.

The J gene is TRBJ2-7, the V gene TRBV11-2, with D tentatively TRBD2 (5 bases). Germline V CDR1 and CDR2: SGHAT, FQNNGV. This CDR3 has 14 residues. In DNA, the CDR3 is TGTGCCAGCAGCCTAGGACTGCACTCCTACAAGCAGTACGTC. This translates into CASSLGLHSYKQYV.

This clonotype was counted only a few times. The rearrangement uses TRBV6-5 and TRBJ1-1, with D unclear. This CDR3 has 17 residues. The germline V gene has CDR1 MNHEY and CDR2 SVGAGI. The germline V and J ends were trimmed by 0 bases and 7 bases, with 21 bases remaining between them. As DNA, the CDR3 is TGTGCCAGCAGTTACTCGACAAGTTGGGGTCAGGCAGGTGAAGCTTTCTTT. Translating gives CASSYSTSWGQAGEAFF.

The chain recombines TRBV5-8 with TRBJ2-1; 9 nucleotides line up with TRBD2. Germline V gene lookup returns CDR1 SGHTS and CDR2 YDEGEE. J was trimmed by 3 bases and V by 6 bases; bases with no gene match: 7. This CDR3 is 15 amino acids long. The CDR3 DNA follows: TGTGCCAGCACGGATCTAGCGGGGCTCTACAATGAGCAGTTCTTC. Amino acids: CASTDLAGLYNEQFF.

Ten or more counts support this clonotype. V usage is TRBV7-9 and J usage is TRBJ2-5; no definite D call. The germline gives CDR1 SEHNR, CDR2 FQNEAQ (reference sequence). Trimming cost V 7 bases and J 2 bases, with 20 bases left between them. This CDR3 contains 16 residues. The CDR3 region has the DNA TGTGCCAGCACCACGCCGGGTTTTTCGGGTCAAGAGACCCAGTACTTC. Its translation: CASTTPGFSGQETQYF.

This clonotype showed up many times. DNA of the CDR3: TGTGCCAGCAGCTTGGGACAGCCCACCGGGGAGCTGTTTTTT. It codes for CASSLGQPTGELFF. V and J are TRBV5-8 and TRBJ2-2, with a possible D match to TRBD1 (5 bases). The CDR3 totals 14 residues. The V gene lost 0 bases and the J gene lost 4 bases, with 7 bases spanning the gap. CDR1 and CDR2 from the germline V gene are SGHTS and YDEGEE.

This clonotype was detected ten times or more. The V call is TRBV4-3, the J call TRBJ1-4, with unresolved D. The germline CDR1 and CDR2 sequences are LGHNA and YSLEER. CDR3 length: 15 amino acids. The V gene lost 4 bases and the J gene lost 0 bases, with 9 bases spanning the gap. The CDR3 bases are TGCGCCAGCAGCCTTAATAGGGCAACTAATGAAAAACTGTTTTTT. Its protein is CASSLNRATNEKLFF.

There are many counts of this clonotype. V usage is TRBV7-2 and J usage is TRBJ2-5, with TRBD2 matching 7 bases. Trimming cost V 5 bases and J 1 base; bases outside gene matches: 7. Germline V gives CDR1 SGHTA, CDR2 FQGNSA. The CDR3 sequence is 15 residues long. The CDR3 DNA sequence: TGTGCCAGCAGCGTACGGTGGGGGGGCCAAGAGACCCAGTACTTC. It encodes CASSVRWGGQETQYF.

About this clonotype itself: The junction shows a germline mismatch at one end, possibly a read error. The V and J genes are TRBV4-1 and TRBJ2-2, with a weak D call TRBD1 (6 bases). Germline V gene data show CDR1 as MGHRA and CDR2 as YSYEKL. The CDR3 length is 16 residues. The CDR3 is CASSRVQAGEAGELFF. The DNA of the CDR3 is TGTGCCAGCAGCCGAGTTCAGGCAGGGGAAGCCGGGGAGCTGTTTTTT.

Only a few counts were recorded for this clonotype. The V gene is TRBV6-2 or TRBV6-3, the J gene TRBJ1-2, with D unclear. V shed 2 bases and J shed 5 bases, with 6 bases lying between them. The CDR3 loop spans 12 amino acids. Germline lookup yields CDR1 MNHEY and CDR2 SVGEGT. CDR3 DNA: TGTGCCAGCAGTTACAAGAATTATGGCTACACCTTC. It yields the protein CASSYKNYGYTF.

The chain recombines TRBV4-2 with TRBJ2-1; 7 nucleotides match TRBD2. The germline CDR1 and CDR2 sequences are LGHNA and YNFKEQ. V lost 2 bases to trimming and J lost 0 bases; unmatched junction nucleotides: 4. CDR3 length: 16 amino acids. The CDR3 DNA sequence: TGTGCCAGCAGCCAAATCGGGAGGAGCTCCTACAATGAGCAGTTCTTC. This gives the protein CASSQIGRSSYNEQFF.

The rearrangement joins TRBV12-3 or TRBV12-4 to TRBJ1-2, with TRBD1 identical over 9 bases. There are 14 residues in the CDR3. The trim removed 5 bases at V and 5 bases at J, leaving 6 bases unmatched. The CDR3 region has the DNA TGTGCCAGCAGTGTACAGGGGGCGAAATATGGCTACACCTTC. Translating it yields CASSVQGAKYGYTF.

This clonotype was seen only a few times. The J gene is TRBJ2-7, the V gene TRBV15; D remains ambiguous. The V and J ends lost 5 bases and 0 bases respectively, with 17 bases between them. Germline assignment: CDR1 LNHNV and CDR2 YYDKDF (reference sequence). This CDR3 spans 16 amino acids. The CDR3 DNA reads TGTGCCACCAGCTCCAAGGCCCCACAGAGCTCCTACGAGCAGTACTTC. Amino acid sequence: CATSSKAPQSSYEQYF.

The CDR3: CASSLDGTSGRTLEQYF. As DNA, the CDR3 is TGTGCCAGCAGTCTTGATGGGACTAGCGGGAGAACCCTCGAGCAGTACTTC. The genes are TRBV12-3 or TRBV12-4 and TRBJ2-7; 14 positions agree with TRBD2. The trim removed 5 bases at V and 6 bases at J, leaving 12 bases unmatched. The CDR3 extends over 17 amino acids.

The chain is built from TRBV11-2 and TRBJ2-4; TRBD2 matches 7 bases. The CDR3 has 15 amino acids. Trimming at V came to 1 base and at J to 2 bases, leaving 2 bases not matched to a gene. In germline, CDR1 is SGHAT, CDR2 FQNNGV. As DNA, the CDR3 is TGTGCCAGCAGCTTAGCGACTAGCCCCAAAAACATTCAGTACTTC. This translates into CASSLATSPKNIQYF.

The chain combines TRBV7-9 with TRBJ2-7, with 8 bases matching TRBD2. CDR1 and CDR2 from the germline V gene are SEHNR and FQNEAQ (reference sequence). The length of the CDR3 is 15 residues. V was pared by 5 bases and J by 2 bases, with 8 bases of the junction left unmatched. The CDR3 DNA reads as TGTGCCAGCAGCATGGTAGCGGGACTTCCCTACGAGCAGTACTTC. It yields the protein CASSMVAGLPYEQYF. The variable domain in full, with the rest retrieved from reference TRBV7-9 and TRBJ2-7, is DTGVSQNPRHKITKRGQNVTFRCDPISEHNRLYWYRQTLGQGPEFLTYFQNEAQLEKSRLLSDRFSAERPKGSFSTLEIQRTEQGDSAMYLCASSMVAGLPYEQYFGPGTRLTVT.

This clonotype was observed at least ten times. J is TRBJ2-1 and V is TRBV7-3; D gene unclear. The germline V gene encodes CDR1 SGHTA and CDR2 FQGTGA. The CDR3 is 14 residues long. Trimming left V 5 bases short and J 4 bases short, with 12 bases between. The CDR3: CASSPFTGYNEQFF. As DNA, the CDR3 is TGTGCCAGCAGCCCCTTTACCGGGTACAATGAGCAGTTCTTC.

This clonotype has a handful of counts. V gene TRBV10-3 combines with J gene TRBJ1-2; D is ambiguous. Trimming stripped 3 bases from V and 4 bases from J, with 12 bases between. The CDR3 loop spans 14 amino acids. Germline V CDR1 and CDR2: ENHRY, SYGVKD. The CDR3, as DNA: TGTGCCATCAGTGAAGGGCACCAAAGCTATGGCTACACCTTC. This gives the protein CAISEGHQSYGYTF.

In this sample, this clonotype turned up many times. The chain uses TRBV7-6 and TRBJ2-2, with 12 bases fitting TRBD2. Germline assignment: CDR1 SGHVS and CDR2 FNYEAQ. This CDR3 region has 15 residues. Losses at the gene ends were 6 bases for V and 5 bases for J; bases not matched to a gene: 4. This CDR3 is CASRLTSGRTGELFF. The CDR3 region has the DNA TGTGCCAGCAGGTTGACTAGCGGGAGAACCGGGGAGCTGTTTTTT. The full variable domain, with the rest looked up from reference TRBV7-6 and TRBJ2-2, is GAGVSQSPRYKVTKRGQDVALRCDPISGHVSLYWYRQALGQGPEFLTYFNYEAQQDKSGLPNDRFSAERPEGSISTLTIQRTEQRDSAMYRCASRLTSGRTGELFFGEGSRLTVL.

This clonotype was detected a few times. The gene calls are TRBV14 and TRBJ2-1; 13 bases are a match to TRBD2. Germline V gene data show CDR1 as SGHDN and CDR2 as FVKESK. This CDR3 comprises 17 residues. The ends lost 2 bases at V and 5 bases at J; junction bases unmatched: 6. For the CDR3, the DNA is TGTGCCAGCAGCCAATTCCCCGGGACTAGCGGGAACAATGAGCAGTTCTTC. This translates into CASSQFPGTSGNNEQFF. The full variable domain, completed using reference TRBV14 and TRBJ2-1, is EAGVTQFPSHSVIEKGQTVTLRCDPISGHDNLYWYRRVMGKEIKFLLHFVKESKQDESGMPNNRFLAERTGGTYSTLKVQPAELEDSGVYFCASSQFPGTSGNNEQFFGPGTRLTVL.

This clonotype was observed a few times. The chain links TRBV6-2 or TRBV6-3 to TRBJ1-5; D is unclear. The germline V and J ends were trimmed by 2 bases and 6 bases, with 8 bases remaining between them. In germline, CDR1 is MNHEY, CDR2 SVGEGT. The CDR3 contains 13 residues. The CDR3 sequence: CASSYGRPQPQHF. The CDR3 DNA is TGTGCCAGCAGTTACGGCAGACCTCAGCCCCAGCATTTT.